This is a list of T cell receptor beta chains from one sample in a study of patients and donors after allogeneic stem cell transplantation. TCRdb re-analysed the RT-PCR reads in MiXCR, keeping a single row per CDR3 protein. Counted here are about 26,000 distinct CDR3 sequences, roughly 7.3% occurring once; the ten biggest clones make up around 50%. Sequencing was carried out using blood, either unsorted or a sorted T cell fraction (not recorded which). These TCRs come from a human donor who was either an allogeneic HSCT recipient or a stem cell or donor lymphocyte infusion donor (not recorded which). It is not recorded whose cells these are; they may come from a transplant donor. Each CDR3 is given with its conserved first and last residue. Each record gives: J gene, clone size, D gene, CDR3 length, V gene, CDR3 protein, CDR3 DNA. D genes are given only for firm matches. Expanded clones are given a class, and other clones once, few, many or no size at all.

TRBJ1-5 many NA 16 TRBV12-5 CASGPSPGHPNQPQHF TGTGCTAGTGGCCCTTCTCCGGGACATCCCAATCAGCCCCAGCATTTT
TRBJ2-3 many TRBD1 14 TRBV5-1 CASRDDRVEDTQYF TGCGCCAGCAGGGACGACAGGGTGGAAGATACGCAGTATTTT
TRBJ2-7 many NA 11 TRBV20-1 CSARLVHEQYF TGCAGTGCTAGATTGGTCCACGAGCAGTACTTC
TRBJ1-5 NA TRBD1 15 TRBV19 CASSIRDRGNQPQHF TGTGCCAGTAGTATTAGGGACAGGGGCAATCAGCCCCAGCATTTT
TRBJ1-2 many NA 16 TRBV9 CASSVTLGGGDDGYTF TGTGCCAGCAGCGTAACCTTGGGGGGCGGGGATGACGGCTACACCTTC
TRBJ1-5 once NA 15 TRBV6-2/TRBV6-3 CASSRPGGGNQPQHF TGTGCCAGCAGCCGCCCTGGAGGGGGCAATCAGCCCCAGCATTTT
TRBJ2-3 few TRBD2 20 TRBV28 CASSLTSLFTSGRVGDTQYF TGTGCCAGCAGTTTAACCTCTCTCTTTACTAGCGGGAGGGTGGGAGATACGCAGTATTTT
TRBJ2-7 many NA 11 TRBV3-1 CASGLYDEQYF TGTGCCAGCGGCCTCTATGACGAGCAGTACTTC
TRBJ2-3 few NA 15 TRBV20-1 CSARDLSGSTDTQYF TGCAGTGCTAGAGATCTCAGCGGGAGCACAGATACGCAGTATTTT
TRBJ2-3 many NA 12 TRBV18 CASSLSTDTQYF TGTGCCAGCTCATTGAGCACAGATACGCAGTATTTT
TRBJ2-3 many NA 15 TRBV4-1 CASSLLYSSTDTQYF TGCGCCAGCAGCCTTTTATACAGTAGCACAGATACGCAGTATTTT
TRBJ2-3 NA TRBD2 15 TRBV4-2 CASSQDQRGEGTQYF TGTGCCAGCAGCCAAGACCAGCGGGGGGAAGGTACGCAGTATTTT
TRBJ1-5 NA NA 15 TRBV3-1 CASSQDVSGNQPQHF TGTGCCAGCAGCCAAGATGTGTCAGGAAATCAGCCCCAGCATTTT
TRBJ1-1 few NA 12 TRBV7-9 CASSPWDTEAFF TGTGCCAGCAGCCCTTGGGACACTGAAGCTTTCTTT
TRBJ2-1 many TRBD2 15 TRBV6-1 CASTPRTSGIYEQFF TGTGCCAGCACCCCCAGGACTAGCGGGATCTATGAGCAGTTCTTC
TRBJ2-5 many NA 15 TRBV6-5 CASSYRSWLQETQYF TGTGCCAGCAGTTATCGATCCTGGCTACAAGAGACCCAGTACTTC
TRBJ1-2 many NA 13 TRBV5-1 CASSLVRNYGYTF TGCGCCAGCAGCTTGGTACGAAACTATGGCTACACCTTC
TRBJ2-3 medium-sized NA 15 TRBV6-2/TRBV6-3 CASSSDRSLTDTQYF TGTGCCAGCAGTTCCGACAGATCCCTTACAGATACGCAGTATTTT
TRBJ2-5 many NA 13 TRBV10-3 CAISESWGETQYF TGTGCCATCAGTGAATCGTGGGGCGAGACCCAGTACTTC
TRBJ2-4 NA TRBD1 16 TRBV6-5 CASSYSTGGAKNIQYF TGTGCCAGCAGTTACTCGACAGGGGGCGCCAAAAACATTCAGTACTTC
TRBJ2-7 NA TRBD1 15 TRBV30 CAWSLRYRGAYEQYF TGTGCCTGGAGTCTCCGCTACAGGGGAGCCTACGAGCAGTACTTC
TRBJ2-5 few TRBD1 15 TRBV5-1 CASSSGTGSTETQYF TGCGCCAGCAGCTCCGGGACAGGGTCCACAGAGACCCAGTACTTC
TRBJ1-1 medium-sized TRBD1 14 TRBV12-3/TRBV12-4 CASSPGQMNTEAFF TGTGCCAGCAGTCCGGGACAGATGAACACTGAAGCTTTCTTT
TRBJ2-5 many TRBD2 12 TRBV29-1 CSVVLAGIGRYF TGCAGCGTTGTACTAGCGGGCATAGGGCGGTACTTC
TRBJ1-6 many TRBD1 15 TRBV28 CASSKMGQNNSPLHF TGTGCCAGCAGTAAAATGGGACAGAACAATTCACCCCTCCACTTT
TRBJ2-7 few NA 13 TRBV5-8 CASVPWGVDEQYF TGTGCCAGCGTTCCTTGGGGGGTGGACGAGCAGTACTTC
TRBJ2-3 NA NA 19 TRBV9 CASSAASGMGASTPDTQYF TGTGCCAGCAGCGCAGCGAGCGGGATGGGGGCTAGTACTCCAGATACGCAGTATTTT
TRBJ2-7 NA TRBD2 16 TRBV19 CASSPGGTSGSYEQYF TGTGCCAGTAGTCCAGGAGGGACTAGCGGGAGCTACGAGCAGTACTTC
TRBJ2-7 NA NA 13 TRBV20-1 CSAWDSSSYEQYF TGCAGTGCTTGGGACTCTAGCTCCTACGAGCAGTACTTC
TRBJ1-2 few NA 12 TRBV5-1 CASRLDNYGYTF TGCGCCAGCCGCCTGGACAATTATGGCTACACCTTC
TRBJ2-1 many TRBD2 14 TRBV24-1 CATSAWREGREQFF TGTGCCACCAGTGCGTGGCGGGAGGGCCGGGAGCAGTTCTTC
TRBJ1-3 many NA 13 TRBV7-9 CASSLVYANTIYF TGTGCCAGCAGCTTAGTGTATGCGAACACCATATATTTT
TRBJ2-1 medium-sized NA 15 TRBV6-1 CASRQDSWGDNEQFF TGTGCCAGCAGGCAGGACTCCTGGGGGGACAATGAGCAGTTCTTC
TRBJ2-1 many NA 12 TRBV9 CASRGVTNEQFF TGTGCCAGCAGAGGGGTTACGAATGAGCAGTTCTTC
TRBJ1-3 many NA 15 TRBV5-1 CASSVDGLSGNTIYF TGCGCCAGCAGCGTGGACGGCCTCTCTGGAAACACCATATATTTT
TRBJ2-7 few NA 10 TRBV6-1 CASGEFEQYF TGTGCCAGCGGAGAATTCGAGCAGTACTTC
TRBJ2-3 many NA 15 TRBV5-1 CASSLRSSTSDTQYF TGCGCCAGCAGCTTGAGGAGCTCGACCTCAGATACGCAGTATTTT
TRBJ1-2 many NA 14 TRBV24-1 CATSDGHLNYGYTF TGTGCCACCAGTGACGGACACTTAAACTATGGCTACACCTTC
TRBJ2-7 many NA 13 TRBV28 CASSLPGFYEQYF TGTGCCAGCAGTTTACCAGGTTTCTACGAGCAGTACTTC
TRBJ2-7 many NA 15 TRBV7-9 CASSLLASVWYEQYF TGTGCCAGCAGCTTATTGGCTAGCGTTTGGTACGAGCAGTACTTC
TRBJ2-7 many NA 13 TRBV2 CASSQEGLNEQYF TGTGCCAGCAGCCAAGAGGGTCTCAACGAGCAGTACTTC
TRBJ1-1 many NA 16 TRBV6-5 CASSYSIAGMNTEAFF TGTGCCAGCAGTTACTCAATTGCGGGTATGAACACTGAAGCTTTCTTT
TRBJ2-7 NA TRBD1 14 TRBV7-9 CASSFAGGPDEQYF TGTGCCAGCAGCTTCGCAGGGGGCCCCGACGAGCAGTACTTC
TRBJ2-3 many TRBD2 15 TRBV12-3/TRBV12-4 CASSREGGSTDTQYF TGTGCCAGCAGCCGGGAGGGGGGCTCCACAGATACGCAGTATTTT
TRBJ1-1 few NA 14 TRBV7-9 CASSPGALNTEAFF TGTGCCAGCAGCCCGGGGGCCCTGAACACTGAAGCTTTCTTT
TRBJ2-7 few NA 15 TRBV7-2 CASSSSPDSTYEQYF TGTGCCAGCAGCTCCTCCCCGGACAGCACCTACGAGCAGTACTTC
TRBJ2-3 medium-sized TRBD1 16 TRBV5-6 CASSLATGGSTDTQYF TGTGCCAGCAGCTTGGCGACAGGGGGTAGCACAGATACGCAGTATTTT
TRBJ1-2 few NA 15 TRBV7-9 CASSPPGEAPYGYTF TGTGCCAGCAGCCCGCCGGGGGAAGCACCTTATGGCTACACCTTC
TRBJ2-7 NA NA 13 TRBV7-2 CASSSRTYYEQYF TGTGCCAGCAGCTCTAGGACCTATTACGAGCAGTACTTC
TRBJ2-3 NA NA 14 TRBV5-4 CASSSRRVIDTQYF TGTGCCAGCAGCTCCAGGAGGGTGATAGATACGCAGTATTTT
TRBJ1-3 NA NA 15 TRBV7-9 CASSLSRLSGNTIYF TGTGCCAGCAGCTTAAGTCGGCTCTCTGGAAACACCATATATTTT